A single sample is the source of the 4 T cell receptor beta chains below, sequenced in a study of T cell repertoires in cytomegalovirus infection. Via MiXCR, TCRdb re-called the reads, giving one row per CDR3 protein. The table shows 800,000 to 950,000 distinct CDR3 sequences, with approximately 32% occurring only once. The antigens for these receptors are not known. The source was cultured CD8+ T cells from PBMCs, collected from culture after CMV antigen stimulation. The receptor source for this set is a human donor in good health (CMV status not recorded). Some clones in this sample may be carry-over from other donors' samples.

This clonotype was picked up a small number of times. The V and J genes are TRBV7-6 and TRBJ2-3; the match to TRBD2 covers 11 bases. Trimming cost V 2 bases and J 8 bases; bases outside gene matches: 6. This CDR3 comprises 15 residues. Germline CDR1 reads SGHVS; CDR2 reads FNYEAQ. CDR3 sequence (DNA): TGTGCCAGCAGCTTAAACCTAGCGGGGGGTATTACGCAGTATTTT. Its translation: CASSLNLAGGITQYF.

The chain links TRBV20-1 to TRBJ2-5, with D perhaps given as TRBD1 or TRBD2 (6 bases each). This CDR3 spans 13 amino acids. Trimming cost V 3 bases and J 3 bases, with 11 bases left between them. The germline V gene has CDR1 DFQATT and CDR2 SNEGSKA (reference sequence). The CDR3 here is CSASGGPKETQYF. The CDR3 region has the DNA TGCAGTGCTAGCGGGGGCCCAAAAGAGACCCAGTACTTC.

On this clonotype itself: At one boundary the junction diverges from the germline segment, which might be a read error. This chain connects TRBV18 to TRBJ2-4; D is perhaps TRBD1 (5 bases). This CDR3 comprises 16 residues. Germline-derived CDR1 and CDR2 are KGHSH and LQKENI. The CDR3 bases are TGTGCCAGCGCACCACAAACAGGAGAAGGCAAAAACATTCAGTACTTC. Translating it yields CASAPQTGEGKNIQYF. Together with reference TRBV18 and TRBJ2-4, the CDR3 gives the full variable domain: NAGVMQNPRHLVRRRGQEARLRCSPMKGHSHVYWYRQLPEEGLKFMVYLQKENIIDESGMPKERFSAEFPKEGPSILRIQQVVRGDSAAYFCASAPQTGEGKNIQYFGAGTRLSVL.

This clonotype was seen ten or more times. The chain carries TRBV7-2 and TRBJ1-1, with D possibly TRBD1 on 5 matching bases. The V and J ends lost 8 bases and 1 base respectively, with 11 bases between them. The CDR3 sequence is 13 residues long. Per the germline V gene, CDR1 is SGHTA and CDR2 is FQGNSA. The CDR3 DNA follows: TGTGCCAGCCTAATGACAGAGAACACTGAAGCTTTCTTT. Its protein is CASLMTENTEAFF.